This entry lists 22 T cell receptor beta chains sequenced from one sample in a study of control samples from healthy donors and cancer patients. Only in-frame clones appear in the TCRdb table, and some are missing; sequencing was by immunoSEQ multiplex PCR. The profile shows around 100,000 clones, about 88% of them singletons. Sequencing was done on a sample of blood. The receptors derive from a woman in her fifties or sixties in good health.

V usage is TRBV30 and J usage is TRBJ2-2, with a tentative D call TRBD1 (5 bases). Germline-derived CDR1 and CDR2 are GTSNPN and SVGIG (reference sequence). V lost 2 bases and J lost 5, with 12 bases in between. The CDR3 loop spans 14 amino acids. The CDR3 loop reads CAWSRSGRTGELFF. The DNA of the CDR3 is TGTGCCTGGAGTAGGTCAGGGCGAACCGGGGAGCTGTTTTTT.

J is TRBJ1-4 and V is TRBV9; unclear D gene. The ends were cut back, 0 bases at V and 5 bases at J, with 11 bases in the middle. This CDR3 spans 15 amino acids. CDR1 SGDLS and CDR2 YYNGEE come from the germline V gene. CDR3 nucleotides: TGTGCCAGCAGCGTAGATCGTCAGCTCAATGAAAAACTGTTTTTT. This translates into CASSVDRQLNEKLFF.

The V call is TRBV27, the J call TRBJ2-2; TRBD2 is a possible D gene (6 bases). Germline V gene lookup returns CDR1 MNHEY and CDR2 SMNVEV (reference sequence). The V gene lost 8 bases and the J gene lost 4 bases, with 17 bases spanning the gap. The CDR3 is made up of 15 amino acids. The CDR3 nucleotides read TGTGCCAGCCGATCCGCCAGCGGGCGCACCGGGGAGCTGTTTTTT. It translates to CASRSASGRTGELFF.

The chain has TRBV27 and TRBJ2-4, with 7 bases that match TRBD1. V trimming: 3 bases; J trimming: 5 bases; junction bases outside the gene matches: 10. Per the germline V gene, CDR1 is MNHEY and CDR2 is SMNVEV (reference sequence). The CDR3 loop spans 16 amino acids. CDR3 in amino acids: CASSLIDRDGENIQYF. The CDR3 bases are TGTGCCAGCAGTTTGATAGACAGGGACGGAGAAAACATTCAGTACTTC.

The chain combines TRBV23-1 with TRBJ2-5; D unresolved. TRBV23-1 is classed as an ORF, of uncertain function. V was pared by 0 bases and J by 2 bases, with 13 bases between. CDR3 length: 16 residues. Here the CDR3 reads CASSQSHHGRQETQYF. DNA of the CDR3: TGCGCCAGCAGTCAATCACATCATGGACGGCAAGAGACCCAGTACTTC.

This rearrangement joins TRBV7-3 to TRBJ2-3, with D uncertain. This CDR3 region has 12 residues. Trimming left V 2 bases short and J 9 bases short, with 9 bases between. Per the germline V gene, CDR1 is SGHTA and CDR2 is FQGTGA. This CDR3 reads CASSLDTTTQYF. In DNA, the CDR3 is TGTGCCAGCAGCTTAGACACCACGACGCAGTATTTT.

The CDR3 nucleotides are TGTGCCAGCAGCACCCAGGGGGCCCTGGGCGAAAAACTGTTTTTT. Translated, it gives CASSTQGALGEKLFF. V is TRBV9 and J is TRBJ1-4; 8 bases fit TRBD1. The trim removed 4 bases at V and 8 bases at J, leaving 10 bases unmatched. CDR1 SGDLS and CDR2 YYNGEE come from the germline V gene. CDR3 length: 15 amino acids.

This clone appeared a few times. The chain has TRBV5-4 and TRBJ1-1; D unresolved. In germline, CDR1 is SGHNT, CDR2 YYREEE (reference sequence). The CDR3 is made up of 12 amino acids. The V and J ends lost 0 bases and 8 bases respectively, with 8 bases between them. The CDR3 DNA sequence: TGTGCCAGCAGCTTGGGTCCAGCCGAAGCTTTCTTT. It specifies CASSLGPAEAFF.

This clone was observed once. CDR3 sequence (DNA): TGTGCCAGCAGCTTAGACGTCAGGGTCCTTTTTTTT. Amino acid sequence: CASSLDVRVLFF. V and J are TRBV7-8 and TRBJ1-4; tentatively, D is TRBD1 (5 bases). This CDR3 spans 12 amino acids. Per germline, CDR1 SGHVS and CDR2 FQNEAQ. The germline V and J ends were trimmed by 1 base and 17 bases, with 14 bases remaining between them.

The chain links TRBV15 to TRBJ2-7, with 9 nucleotides matching TRBD1. J gave up 4 bases and V 0 bases, and 7 bases lay outside the gene matches. The CDR3 is made up of 16 amino acids. CDR1 is LNHNV and CDR2 is YYDKDF in the germline V gene (reference sequence). The chain's CDR3 is CATSRDRGTGNYEQYF. The CDR3 region has the DNA TGTGCCACCAGCAGAGATCGGGGGACAGGGAATTACGAGCAGTACTTC.

This chain joins TRBV24-1 and TRBJ1-2; 7 positions agree with TRBD1. After removal of 4 bases from V and 8 bases from J, the junction contained 9 bases not matched to a gene. Germline values: CDR1 KGHDR, CDR2 SFDVKD. The CDR3 spans 14 residues. In DNA form, the CDR3 reads TGTGCCACCAGTGACCATACAGGGGAGCCCGGCTACACCTTC. Encoded protein: CATSDHTGEPGYTF.

J is TRBJ1-5 and V is TRBV10-3; TRBD1 matches 9 bases. V shed 10 bases, J shed 2 bases, and the junction held 6 bases outside the gene matches. The CDR3 is 14 amino acids. CDR1 ENHRY and CDR2 SYGVKD come from the germline V gene. The CDR3 bases are TGTGCCACCAAGGACAGGGGAGGCAATCAGCCCCAGCATTTT. Its translation is CATKDRGGNQPQHF.

The chain recombines TRBV20-1 with TRBJ2-7; a possible D gene is TRBD1 (5 bases). CDR1 and CDR2 from the germline V gene are DFQATT and SNEGSKA (reference sequence). V lost 3 bases and J lost 0, with 12 bases in between. The CDR3 runs 14 residues. In nucleotides, the CDR3 is TGCAGTGCTAGTGCAGGGCCGAGCTCCTACGAGCAGTACTTC. It yields the protein CSASAGPSSYEQYF.

This clone was seen a few times. The CDR3 region has the DNA TGCGCCAGCAGTGAGACCAGGGGAGGGGAGCAGTACGTC. This codes for CASSETRGGEQYV. The chain is built from TRBV10-1 and TRBJ2-7; tentative D call: TRBD2 (7 bases). This CDR3 is 13 amino acids long. Looked up from germline, CDR1 is WNHNN and CDR2 is SYGVQD (reference sequence). Trimming removed 2 bases from V and 7 bases from J, with 12 bases in between.

The chain recombines TRBV18 with TRBJ2-3; TRBD2 matches 14 bases. This CDR3 spans 16 amino acids. Germline V gene sequence: CDR1 KGHSH, CDR2 LQKENI. The V gene end was trimmed by 6 bases and the J gene end by 5 bases; junction bases not matched to a gene: 7. The CDR3 loop reads CASSQTSGGARDTQYF. The DNA of the CDR3 is TGTGCCAGCTCTCAGACTAGCGGGGGGGCCAGAGATACGCAGTATTTT.

The chain links TRBV24-1 to TRBJ2-2; 11 nucleotides agree with TRBD2. CDR3 size: 18 residues. Germline V lookup: CDR1 KGHDR, CDR2 SFDVKD. V lost 1 base to trimming and J lost 2 bases; unmatched junction nucleotides: 5. For the CDR3, the DNA is TGTGCCACCAGTGATTTCGCACTAGCGGGAGTCAACACCGGGGAGCTGTTTTTT. It yields the protein CATSDFALAGVNTGELFF.

The V and J genes are TRBV7-2 and TRBJ2-1, with a weak D call TRBD2 (5 bases). With 5 bases removed from V and 1 base from J, the gap between germline ends came to 6 bases. This CDR3 has 13 residues. CDR1 and CDR2 (germline): SGHTA, FQGNSA. Written as DNA, the CDR3 is TGTGCCAGCAGCCGGGGTTCCTACAATGAGCAGTTCTTC. It is translated as CASSRGSYNEQFF.

The chain combines TRBV23-1 with TRBJ1-5; 9 bases fit TRBD1. TRBV23-1 is an ORF, with its function uncertain. This CDR3 has 15 amino acids. V gave up 7 bases and J gave up 4 bases; unmatched junction bases: 8. Written as DNA, the CDR3 is TGCGCCAGCAACTTAAAGGGACAGGGTAATCAGCCCCAGCATTTT. This sequence encodes CASNLKGQGNQPQHF.

This clone was recorded once. This chain connects TRBV25-1 to TRBJ1-1; D perhaps matches TRBD1 (5 bases). V was cut by 5 bases and J by 3 bases, with 19 bases left in between. Looked up from germline, CDR1 is MGHDK and CDR2 is SYGVNS. The CDR3 has 16 residues. The DNA for the CDR3 is TGTGCCAGCAGTCCCCAGGCGGGGCGGAACCACACTGAAGCTTTCTTT. As protein: CASSPQAGRNHTEAFF.

This clone was detected a few times. The chain recombines TRBV5-1 with TRBJ2-1, with D perhaps being TRBD1 or TRBD2 (7 bases each). The CDR3 is 15 residues long. Per the germline V gene, CDR1 is SGHRS and CDR2 is YFSETQ. V lost 4 bases, J lost 2 bases, and 13 bases lay in between. Here the CDR3 reads CASSRGDSPYNEQFF. CDR3 bases: TGCGCCAGCAGCCGGGGGGACAGCCCCTACAATGAGCAGTTCTTC.

Regarding this clone: Relative to the germline gene, one junction end is altered; a read error may explain this. The rearrangement joins TRBV7-9 to TRBJ2-7, with D possibly matching TRBD2 (6 bases). The CDR3 runs to 16 residues. CDR1 and CDR2 (germline): SEHNR, FQNEAQ (reference sequence). The DNA of the CDR3 is TGTGCCAGCAGCTTAGTAGGCGGGGCTATGGGCTACAAGCAGTACTTC. It is translated as CASSLVGGAMGYKQYF.

The V and J genes are TRBV19 and TRBJ1-6; D is ambiguous. CDR1 and CDR2 (germline): LNHDA, SQIVND (reference sequence). The CDR3 loop spans 17 amino acids. V gave up 4 bases and J gave up 5 bases, with 18 bases separating them. The CDR3: CASSRTGNEVDNSPLHF. The DNA of the CDR3 is TGTGCCAGTAGTAGGACCGGGAACGAAGTCGATAATTCACCCCTCCACTTT.